This T cell receptor beta chain derives from a study of identical twins. Regarding this clonotype: What it binds is unknown.

Study-level findings and limits: Out-of-frame alpha sequences shared by twins showed excess low generation probability.

TCRdb reanalysed the 5' RACE reads using MiXCR and keeps one entry per CDR3 protein. The repertoire holds roughly 540,000 distinct CDR3 sequences, with roughly 21% as singletons. These data were also filed under a second study, of T cells expressing NK-cell markers. This second study says: The study drew TCR beta repertoires from sorted CD3+CD56+NKG2C+, CD3+CD56+NKG2C- and CD3+CD56-NKG2C+ T cells.

The sample comprised CD4+ T cells sorted from blood. The clonotype originates from a woman under 30 in good health.

The CDR3 DNA reads as TGTGCCAGCAGTTACTCCAAGCGGGAGTTCCCCTACGAGCAGTACTTC. Its translation is CASSYSKREFPYEQYF. The chain joins TRBV6-5 to TRBJ2-7; 8 bases align to TRBD2. V lost 0 bases and J lost 2; bases outside the gene matches: 6. The CDR3 is 16 amino acids. Germline CDR1 reads MNHEY; CDR2 reads SVGAGI.